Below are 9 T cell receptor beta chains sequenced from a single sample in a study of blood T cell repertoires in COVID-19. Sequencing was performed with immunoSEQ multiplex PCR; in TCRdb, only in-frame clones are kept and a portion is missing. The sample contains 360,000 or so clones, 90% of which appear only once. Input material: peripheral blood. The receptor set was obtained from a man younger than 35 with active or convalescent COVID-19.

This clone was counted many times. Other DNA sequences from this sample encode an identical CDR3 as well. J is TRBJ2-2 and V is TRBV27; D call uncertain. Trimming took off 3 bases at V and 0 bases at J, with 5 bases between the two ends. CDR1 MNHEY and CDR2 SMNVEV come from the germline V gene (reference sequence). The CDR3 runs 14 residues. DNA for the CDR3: TGTGCCAGCAGTTTGTCCACGAACACCGGGGAGCTGTTTTTT. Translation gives CASSLSTNTGELFF.

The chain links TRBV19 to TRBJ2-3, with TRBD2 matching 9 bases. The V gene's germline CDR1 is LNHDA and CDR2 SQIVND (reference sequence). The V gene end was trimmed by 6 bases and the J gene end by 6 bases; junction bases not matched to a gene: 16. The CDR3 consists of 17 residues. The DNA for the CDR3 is TGTGCCAGTAGGCACCTACTAGCGCGGGAGGGCAGTGATACGCAGTATTTT. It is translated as CASRHLLAREGSDTQYF.

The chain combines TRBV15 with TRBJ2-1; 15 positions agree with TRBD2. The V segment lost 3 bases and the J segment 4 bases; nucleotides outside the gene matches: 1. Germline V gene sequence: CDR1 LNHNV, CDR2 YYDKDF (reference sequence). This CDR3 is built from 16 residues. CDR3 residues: CATSRGTSGRYNEQFF. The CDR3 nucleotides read TGTGCCACCAGCAGGGGGACTAGCGGGAGGTACAATGAGCAGTTCTTC.

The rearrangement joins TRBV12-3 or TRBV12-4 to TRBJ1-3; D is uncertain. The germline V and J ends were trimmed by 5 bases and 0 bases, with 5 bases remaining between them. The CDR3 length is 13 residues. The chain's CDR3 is CASSRFSGNTIYF. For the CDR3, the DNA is TGTGCCAGCAGTCGGTTCTCTGGAAACACCATATATTTT.

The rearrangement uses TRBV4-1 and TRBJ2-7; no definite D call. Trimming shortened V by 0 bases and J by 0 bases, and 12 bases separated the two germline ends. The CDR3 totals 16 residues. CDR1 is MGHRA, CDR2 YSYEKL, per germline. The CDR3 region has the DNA TGCGCCAGCAGCCAAGAGATTATGGGCGTCTCCTACGAGCAGTACTTC. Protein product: CASSQEIMGVSYEQYF.

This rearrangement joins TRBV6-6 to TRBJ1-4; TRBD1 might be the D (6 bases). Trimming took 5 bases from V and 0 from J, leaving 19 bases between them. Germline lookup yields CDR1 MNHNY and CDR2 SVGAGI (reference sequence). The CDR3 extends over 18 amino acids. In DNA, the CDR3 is TGTGCCAGCAGTCAGGGACATTCGGCGGTTGCAACTAATGAAAAACTGTTTTTT. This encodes CASSQGHSAVATNEKLFF.

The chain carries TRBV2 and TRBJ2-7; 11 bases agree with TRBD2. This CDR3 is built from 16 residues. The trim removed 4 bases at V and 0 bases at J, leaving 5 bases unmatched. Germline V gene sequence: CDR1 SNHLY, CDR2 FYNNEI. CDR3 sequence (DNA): TGTGCCAGCAGTGGGGCTACTAGCGGGAGCTCCTACGAGCAGTACTTC. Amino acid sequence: CASSGATSGSSYEQYF.

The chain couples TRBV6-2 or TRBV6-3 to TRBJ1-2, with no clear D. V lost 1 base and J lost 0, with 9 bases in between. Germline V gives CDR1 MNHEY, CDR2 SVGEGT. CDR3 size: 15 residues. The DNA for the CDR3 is TGTGCCAGCAGTTACTACCAAGCGGCTAACTATGGCTACACCTTC. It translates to CASSYYQAANYGYTF.

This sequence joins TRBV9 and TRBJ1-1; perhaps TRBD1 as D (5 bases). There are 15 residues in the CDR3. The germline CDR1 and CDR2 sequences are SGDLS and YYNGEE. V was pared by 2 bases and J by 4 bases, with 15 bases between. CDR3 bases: TGTGCCAGCAGCGTTGGACACCAATCGGGCACTGAAGCTTTCTTT. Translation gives CASSVGHQSGTEAFF.